These 29 T cell receptor beta chains came from one sample sequenced in a study of Graves' ophthalmopathy and Graves' hyperthyroidism. Amplification targeted the TCR beta CDR3 regions, with RNA transcripts as the source material. First-round RT-PCR relied on HTBI primers, and a second-round multiplex PCR came next. TCRdb ran MiXCR on the multiplex PCR reads and lists one entry per CDR3 protein. This sample carries about 700,000 distinct CDR3 sequences, approximately 39% of them seen once, and the ten largest clones take over 2.5%. The sequenced material came from peripheral blood. The receptors shown here come from an adult man with Graves' ophthalmopathy.

This clonotype was seen just once. The CDR3 carries no conserved terminal phenylalanine or tryptophan, so it likely arises from a read error. The V gene is TRBV11-2, the J gene TRBJ2-7; D remains ambiguous. The germline V gene encodes CDR1 SGHAT and CDR2 FQNNGV. The CDR3 spans 14 residues. V lost 5 bases and J 6 bases, leaving 17 bases between the germline ends. CDR3 sequence (DNA): TGTGCCAGCAGCCAAGCAGAGTGGAGAAGCGAGCAGTACTGC. This encodes CASSQAEWRSEQYC.

V and J are TRBV15 and TRBJ1-5; TRBD1 matches at 8 bases. From germline, CDR1 is LNHNV and CDR2 YYDKDF (reference sequence). This CDR3 has 18 residues. J was trimmed by 4 bases and V by 1 base; bases with no gene match: 12. The CDR3 DNA sequence: TGTGCCACCAGCAGAGTAGCGGGTGAGACAGGGGATAATCAGCCCCAGCATTTT. Amino acid sequence: CATSRVAGETGDNQPQHF.

As concerns this clonotype: A read error may explain this, as a much larger clone is one base away. This chain joins TRBV29-1 and TRBJ1-2, with TRBD1 as a possible D gene (5 bases). The CDR3 is made up of 11 amino acids. V was clipped by 5 bases and J by 5 bases, with 9 bases between them. Germline-derived CDR1 and CDR2 are SQVTM and ANQGSEA. CDR3 region: CSVRRGYGYTF. CDR3 nucleotides: TGCAGCGTTAGGAGGGGATATGGCTACACCTTC.

There are many counts of this clonotype. The J gene is TRBJ1-1, the V gene TRBV2, with unresolved D. Germline V CDR1 and CDR2: SNHLY, FYNNEI. V was shortened by 6 bases and J by 5 bases, with 19 bases between the two germline ends. This CDR3 is built from 15 residues. The CDR3 protein is CASSWSRQLVTEAFF. The CDR3 region has the DNA TGTGCCAGCAGCTGGAGCCGGCAGCTAGTGACTGAAGCTTTCTTT. Full variable domain (outside the CDR3, taken from reference TRBV2 and TRBJ1-1): EPEVTQTPSHQVTQMGQEVILRCVPISNHLYFYWYRQILGQKVEFLVSFYNNEISEKSEIFDDQFSVERPDGSNFTLKIRSTKLEDSAMYFCASSWSRQLVTEAFFGQGTRLTVV.

In its sample, this clonotype was seen many times. V and J are TRBV19 and TRBJ2-5; 9 nucleotides align to TRBD1. Germline assignment: CDR1 LNHDA and CDR2 SQIVND (reference sequence). The CDR3 extends over 16 amino acids. J lost 4 bases, V lost 5 bases, and 11 bases had no gene match. The CDR3: CASSGRQGVGAETQYF. The CDR3 DNA reads as TGTGCCAGTAGTGGCCGACAGGGGGTAGGGGCAGAGACCCAGTACTTC.

This clonotype was counted only a few times. The chain has TRBV20-1 and TRBJ1-5; D not resolved. Germline V gene lookup returns CDR1 DFQATT and CDR2 SNEGSKA (reference sequence). Trimming removed 3 bases from V and 4 bases from J, with 16 bases in between. CDR3 size: 15 residues. CDR3: CSARSPGPLNQPQHF. CDR3 nucleotide sequence: TGCAGTGCTAGGTCCCCGGGTCCCTTAAATCAGCCCCAGCATTTT.

The chain has TRBV2 and TRBJ2-2, with a weak D call TRBD2 (5 bases). CDR3 length equals 14 residues. CDR1 and CDR2 from the germline V gene are SNHLY and FYNNEI. Trimming pared 6 bases from V and 4 bases from J, leaving 12 bases between. Here the CDR3 reads CASREAMTTGELFF. The CDR3 DNA reads TGTGCCAGCAGGGAGGCGATGACCACCGGGGAGCTGTTTTTT.

Regarding this clonotype: The CDR3 does not close with the conserved phenylalanine or tryptophan, likely indicating a read error. The chain recombines TRBV20-1 with TRBJ2-7, with D maybe TRBD2 (6 bases). Germline-derived CDR1 and CDR2 are DFQATT and SNEGSKA (reference sequence). The CDR3 totals 15 residues. Trimming shortened V by 0 bases and J by 4 bases, and 16 bases separated the two germline ends. This CDR3 is CSARDSGAGEYEQYS. CDR3 DNA sequence: TGCAGTGCTAGAGATTCGGGAGCTGGGGAGTACGAGCAGTACTCC.

This clonotype was observed at least ten times. The rearrangement links TRBV9 to TRBJ2-7, with a tentative D call TRBD1 (8 bases). V shed 1 base and J shed 3 bases, with 17 bases lying between them. The CDR3 length is 16 residues. CDR1 and CDR2 from the germline V gene are SGDLS and YYNGEE. The CDR3 is CASSVSGQGGGYEQYF. The CDR3 DNA reads as TGTGCCAGCAGCGTATCAGGACAGGGAGGGGGCTACGAGCAGTACTTC.

The chain joins TRBV12-3 or TRBV12-4 to TRBJ2-3; maybe TRBD2 (6 bases). CDR3 length equals 15 residues. V was shortened by 6 bases and J by 0 bases, with 13 bases between the two germline ends. CDR3 DNA sequence: TGTGCCAGCAGATCCCTCCGGGAGAGCACAGATACGCAGTATTTT. Translated, it gives CASRSLRESTDTQYF.

This clonotype was seen ten or more times. The J gene is TRBJ2-7, the V gene TRBV10-2; D uncertain. With 0 bases removed from V and 4 bases from J, the gap between germline ends came to 7 bases. CDR3 size: 13 residues. The germline V gene encodes CDR1 WSHSY and CDR2 SAAADI. The CDR3 region is CASSESSPYEQYF. The CDR3 DNA is TGCGCCAGCAGTGAGTCCTCGCCTTACGAGCAGTACTTC.

This clonotype came up a few times. The chain couples TRBV20-1 to TRBJ1-4; 9 bases are shared with TRBD1. The germline V gene has CDR1 DFQATT and CDR2 SNEGSKA (reference sequence). CDR3 length: 13 amino acids. V trimming: 3 bases; J trimming: 11 bases; junction bases outside the gene matches: 7. CDR3 protein: CSARDRGRRKLFF. In DNA form, the CDR3 reads TGCAGTGCTAGGGACAGGGGACGTAGGAAACTGTTTTTT.

The J gene is TRBJ1-6, the V gene TRBV25-1, with 8 bases identical to TRBD1. Germline loops: CDR1 MGHDK, CDR2 SYGVNS. Germline trimming cut 2 bases from V and 17 bases from J; bases unmatched to any gene: 8. There are 13 residues in the CDR3. CDR3 region: CASSEGQGTGIHF. The CDR3, as DNA: TGTGCCAGCAGTGAAGGCCAGGGGACAGGCATCCACTTT.

This clonotype was counted ten times or more. The V call is TRBV24-1, the J call TRBJ2-6; D not certain. Germline V gene sequence: CDR1 KGHDR, CDR2 SFDVKD. The CDR3 contains 16 residues. The V and J ends lost 4 bases and 4 bases respectively, with 13 bases between them. The DNA for the CDR3 is TGTGCCACCAGTGACGCGACCATCTCCGGGGCCAACGTCCTGACTTTC. Encoded protein: CATSDATISGANVLTF.

This clonotype was recorded only once. J is TRBJ2-7 and V is TRBV12-3 or TRBV12-4; D possibly corresponds to TRBD1 (5 bases). Trimming cost V 2 bases and J 5 bases, with 13 bases left between them. The CDR3 covers 14 residues. The CDR3 DNA is TGTGCCAGCAGTTTAACAGGTCGTTTCCACGAGCAGTACTTC. Translating gives CASSLTGRFHEQYF.

This sequence joins TRBV3-1 and TRBJ2-5; 14 nucleotides agree with TRBD2. The CDR3 length is 18 residues. With V trimmed by 1 base and J by 5 bases, 9 bases remained unmatched. From germline, CDR1 is LGHDT and CDR2 YNNKEL (reference sequence). The CDR3 DNA is TGTGCCAGCAGCCAAGTTCGACTAGCGGGAGGGCCGAAGGAGACCCAGTACTTC. Its protein product is CASSQVRLAGGPKETQYF.

A note on this clonotype: Compared with germline, one end of the junction differs, possibly owing to a read error. This chain connects TRBV7-9 to TRBJ2-7; TRBD1 matches at 12 bases. This CDR3 contains 15 residues. Germline assignment: CDR1 SEHNR and CDR2 FQNEAQ (reference sequence). The CDR3 region has the DNA TGTGCCAGCAGTAACCGGGACAGGGGGCTTCGCGAGCAATACTTC. As protein: CASSNRDRGLREQYF. Based on the CDR3 plus reference TRBV7-9 and TRBJ2-7, the full variable domain is DTGVSQNPRHKITKRGQNVTFRCDPISEHNRLYWYRQTLGQGPEFLTYFQNEAQLEKSRLLSDRFSAERPKGSFSTLEIQRTEQGDSAMYLCASSNRDRGLREQYFGPGTRLTVT.

Ten or more counts support this clonotype. The chain is built from TRBV19 and TRBJ1-4; D call uncertain. The V and J ends lost 9 bases and 7 bases respectively, with 21 bases between them. Germline V gene sequence: CDR1 LNHDA, CDR2 SQIVND (reference sequence). This CDR3 region has 15 residues. The CDR3 loop is CASRILGQNGEKLFF. The CDR3 nucleotides are TGTGCCAGCCGAATACTAGGCCAGAACGGTGAAAAACTGTTTTTT.

This clonotype was seen repeatedly, ten times or more. V usage is TRBV7-8 and J usage is TRBJ2-5; 7 bases are shared with TRBD1. Germline lookup yields CDR1 SGHVS and CDR2 FQNEAQ. This CDR3 region has 14 residues. Trimming cost V 3 bases and J 4 bases; bases outside gene matches: 5. DNA of the CDR3: TGTGCCAGCAGCTTCGGGACAGCAGGAGAGACCCAGTACTTC. Amino acid sequence: CASSFGTAGETQYF.

In its sample, this clonotype was seen a few times. The V call is TRBV5-1, the J call TRBJ1-2; 8 bases fit TRBD1. Trimming took 4 bases from V and 7 from J; bases not matched to a gene: 6. The length of the CDR3 is 13 residues. Germline V CDR1 and CDR2: SGHRS, YFSETQ. The CDR3 coding sequence is TGCGCCAGCAGCCCAGGGGGCGCGGCTGGCTACACCTTC. The encoded protein is CASSPGGAAGYTF.

This clonotype showed up just once. As DNA, the CDR3 is TGCAGTGCTTCAGCCGGGACAGCTGATCGGGGCTACACCTTC. This encodes CSASAGTADRGYTF. The V call is TRBV20-1, the J call TRBJ1-2; TRBD1 aligns across 7 bases. V was pared by 5 bases and J by 8 bases, with 14 bases of the junction left unmatched. This CDR3 spans 14 amino acids. CDR1 and CDR2 from the germline V gene are DFQATT and SNEGSKA (reference sequence).

This clonotype was seen at least ten times. V gene TRBV7-9 combines with J gene TRBJ2-5; 8 nucleotides match TRBD2. The V and J ends lost 1 base and 2 bases, in that order; junction bases with no gene match: 3. CDR3 length equals 15 residues. Germline loops: CDR1 SEHNR, CDR2 FQNEAQ (reference sequence). The CDR3, as DNA: TGTGCCAGCAGCTTAGTGGGCGGGGGGCAAGAGACCCAGTACTTC. This codes for CASSLVGGGQETQYF.

This clonotype was counted many times. The CDR3 spells CAINTGNTEAFF. Here the CDR3 DNA reads TGTGCCATCAATACAGGGAACACTGAAGCTTTCTTT. V usage is TRBV10-3 and J usage is TRBJ1-1; possible D gene TRBD1, 5 bases. Per germline, CDR1 ENHRY and CDR2 SYGVKD. V was shortened by 7 bases and J by 1 base, with 7 bases between the two germline ends. This CDR3 comprises 12 residues.

This clonotype was seen many times. V is TRBV20-1 and J is TRBJ2-5; 8 nucleotides agree with TRBD1. Per germline, CDR1 DFQATT and CDR2 SNEGSKA (reference sequence). With V trimmed by 6 bases and J by 5 bases, 5 bases remained unmatched. This CDR3 is 12 amino acids long. In nucleotides, the CDR3 is TGCAGTGCCCAGGGGGCGCAGGAGACCCAGTACTTC. This codes for CSAQGAQETQYF.

This chain uses TRBV29-1 with TRBJ2-2; 11 positions agree with TRBD2. V trimming: 3 bases; J trimming: 1 base; junction bases outside the gene matches: 4. This CDR3 spans 16 amino acids. Germline V lookup: CDR1 SQVTM, CDR2 ANQGSEA. In DNA form, the CDR3 reads TGCAGCGTTGATAGGCTAGCGGGGGGGAACACCGGGGAGCTGTTTTTT. Amino acids: CSVDRLAGGNTGELFF.

The CDR3 DNA is TGTGCCAGCGTGGCGACGGAGTATAATTCACCCCTCCACTTT. Translating gives CASVATEYNSPLHF. V is TRBV25-1 and J is TRBJ1-6; no clear D gene. Trimming removed 8 bases at V and 4 bases at J, with 12 bases between. The CDR3 is 14 amino acids. CDR1 is MGHDK, CDR2 SYGVNS, per germline.

This clonotype was recorded many times. The gene calls are TRBV7-9 and TRBJ2-7, with 7 bases aligning to TRBD1. Germline-derived CDR1 and CDR2 are SEHNR and FQNEAQ (reference sequence). The junction had 9 bases not matched to a gene; V was cut back by 4 bases and J by 3 bases. The CDR3 has 15 amino acids. The CDR3 nucleotides read TGTGCCAGCAGCTCTCATAACGGACAGGACTACGAGCAGTACTTC. Protein sequence: CASSSHNGQDYEQYF.

Concerning this clonotype: Being one base from a much bigger clone, this may be a read error. The chain links TRBV13 to TRBJ1-4, with 7 bases fitting TRBD1. Germline V gene lookup returns CDR1 PRHDT and CDR2 FYEKMQ (reference sequence). V was pared by 6 bases and J by 3 bases, with 4 bases of the junction left unmatched. The CDR3 length is 14 residues. CDR3 coding DNA: TGTGCCAGCAGGACAGGGTTTTCTAATGAAAAACTGTTTTTT. As protein: CASRTGFSNEKLFF.

This clonotype was observed at least ten times. The chain employs TRBV10-3 and TRBJ2-5; the match to TRBD2 covers 9 bases. CDR1 is ENHRY, CDR2 SYGVKD, per germline. The CDR3 length is 15 residues. Unmatched junction bases numbered 11, after V lost 10 bases and J lost 2 bases. The chain's CDR3 is CATLGSSGDQETQYF. CDR3 nucleotides: TGTGCCACCCTGGGATCTAGCGGGGATCAAGAGACCCAGTACTTC.